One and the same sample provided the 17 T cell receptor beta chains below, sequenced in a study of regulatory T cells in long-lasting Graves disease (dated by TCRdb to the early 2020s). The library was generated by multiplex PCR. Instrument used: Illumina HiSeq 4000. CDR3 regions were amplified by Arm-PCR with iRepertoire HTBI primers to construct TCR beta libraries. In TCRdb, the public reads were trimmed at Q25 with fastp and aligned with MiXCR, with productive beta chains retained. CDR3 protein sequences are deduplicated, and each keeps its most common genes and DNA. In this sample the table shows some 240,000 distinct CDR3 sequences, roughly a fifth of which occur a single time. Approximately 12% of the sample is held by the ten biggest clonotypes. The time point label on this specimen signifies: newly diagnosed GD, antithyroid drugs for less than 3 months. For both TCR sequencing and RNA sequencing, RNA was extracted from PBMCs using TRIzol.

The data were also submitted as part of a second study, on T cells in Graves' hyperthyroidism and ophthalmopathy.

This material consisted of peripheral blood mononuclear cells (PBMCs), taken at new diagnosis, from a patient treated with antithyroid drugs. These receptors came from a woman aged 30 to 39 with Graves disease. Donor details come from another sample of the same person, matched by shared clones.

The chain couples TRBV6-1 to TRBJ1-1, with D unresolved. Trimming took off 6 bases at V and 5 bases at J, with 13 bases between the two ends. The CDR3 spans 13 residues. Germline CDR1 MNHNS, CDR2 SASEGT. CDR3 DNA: TGTGCCAGCAGCGCGAGCCCGAGGACTGAAGCTTTCTTT. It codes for CASSASPRTEAFF.

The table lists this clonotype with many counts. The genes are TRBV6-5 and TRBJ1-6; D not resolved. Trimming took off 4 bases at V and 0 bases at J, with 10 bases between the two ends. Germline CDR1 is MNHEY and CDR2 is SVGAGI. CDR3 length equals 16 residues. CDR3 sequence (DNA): TGTGCCAGCAGTTTCCAGGAGAGCTCCTATAATTCACCCCTCCACTTT. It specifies CASSFQESSYNSPLHF.

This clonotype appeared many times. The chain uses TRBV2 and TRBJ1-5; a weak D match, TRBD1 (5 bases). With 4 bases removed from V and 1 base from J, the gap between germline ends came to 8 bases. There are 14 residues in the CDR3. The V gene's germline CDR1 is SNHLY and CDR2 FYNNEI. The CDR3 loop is CASSGGVSNQPQHF. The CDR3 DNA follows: TGTGCCAGCAGTGGGGGGGTGAGCAATCAGCCCCAGCATTTT.

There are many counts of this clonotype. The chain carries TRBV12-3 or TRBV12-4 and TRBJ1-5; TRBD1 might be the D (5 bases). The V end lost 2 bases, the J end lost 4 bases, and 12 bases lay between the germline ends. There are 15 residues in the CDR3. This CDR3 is CASSLTGRLNQPQHF. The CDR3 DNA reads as TGTGCCAGCAGTTTAACGGGACGGTTAAATCAGCCCCAGCATTTT.

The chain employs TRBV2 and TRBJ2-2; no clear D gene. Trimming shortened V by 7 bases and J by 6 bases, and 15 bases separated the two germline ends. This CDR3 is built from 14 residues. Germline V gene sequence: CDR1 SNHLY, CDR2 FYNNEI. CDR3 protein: CASTAPLKAGELFF. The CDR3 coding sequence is TGTGCCAGCACTGCTCCTTTAAAGGCCGGGGAGCTGTTTTTT.

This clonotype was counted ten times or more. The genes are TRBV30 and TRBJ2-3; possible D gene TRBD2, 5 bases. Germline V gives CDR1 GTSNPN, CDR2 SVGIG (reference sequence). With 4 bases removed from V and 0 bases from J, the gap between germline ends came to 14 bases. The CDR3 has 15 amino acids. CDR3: CAWILGLSSTDTQYF. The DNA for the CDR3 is TGTGCCTGGATCCTCGGACTCTCTAGCACAGATACGCAGTATTTT. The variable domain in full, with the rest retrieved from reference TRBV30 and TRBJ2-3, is SQTIHQWPATLVQPVGSPLSLECTVEGTSNPNLYWYRQAAGRGLQLLFYSVGIGQISSEVPQNLSASRPQDRQFILSSKKLLLSDSGFYLCAWILGLSSTDTQYFGPGTRLTVL.

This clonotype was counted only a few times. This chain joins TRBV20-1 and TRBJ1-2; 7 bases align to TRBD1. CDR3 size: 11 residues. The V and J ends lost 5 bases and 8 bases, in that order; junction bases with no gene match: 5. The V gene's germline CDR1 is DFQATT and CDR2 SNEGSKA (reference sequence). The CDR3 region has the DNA TGCAGTGCTGAGGGGGCGTGGGGCTACACCTTC. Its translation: CSAEGAWGYTF.

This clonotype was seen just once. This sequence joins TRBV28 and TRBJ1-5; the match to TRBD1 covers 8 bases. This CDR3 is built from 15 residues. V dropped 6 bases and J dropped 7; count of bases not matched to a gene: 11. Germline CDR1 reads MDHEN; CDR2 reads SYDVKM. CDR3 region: CASRPYRGGKQPQHF. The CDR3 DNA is TGTGCCAGCAGACCTTACAGGGGGGGAAAACAGCCCCAGCATTTT. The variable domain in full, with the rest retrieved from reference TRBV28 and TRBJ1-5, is DVKVTQSSRYLVKRTGEKVFLECVQDMDHENMFWYRQDPGLGLRLIYFSYDVKMKEKGDIPEGYSVSREKKERFSLILESASTNQTSMYLCASRPYRGGKQPQHFGDGTRLSIL.

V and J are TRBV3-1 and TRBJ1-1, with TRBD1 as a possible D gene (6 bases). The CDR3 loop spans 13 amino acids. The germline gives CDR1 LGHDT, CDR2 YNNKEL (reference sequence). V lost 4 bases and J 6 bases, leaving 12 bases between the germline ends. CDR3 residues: CASSPYGGAEAFF. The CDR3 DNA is TGTGCCAGCAGCCCCTATGGGGGCGCTGAAGCTTTCTTT.

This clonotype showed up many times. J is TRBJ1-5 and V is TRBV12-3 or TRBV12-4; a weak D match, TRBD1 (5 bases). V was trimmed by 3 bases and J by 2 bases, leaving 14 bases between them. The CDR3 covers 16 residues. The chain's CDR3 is CASSFKSGRGNQPQHF. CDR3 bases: TGTGCCAGCAGTTTTAAGTCCGGCAGGGGCAATCAGCCCCAGCATTTT.

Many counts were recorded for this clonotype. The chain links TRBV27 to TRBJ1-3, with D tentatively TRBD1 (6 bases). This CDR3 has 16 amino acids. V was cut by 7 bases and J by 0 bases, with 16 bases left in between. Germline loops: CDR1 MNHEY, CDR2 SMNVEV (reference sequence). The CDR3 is CASTRGGINSGNTIYF. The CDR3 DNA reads TGTGCCAGCACCAGAGGGGGGATAAACTCTGGAAACACCATATATTTT.

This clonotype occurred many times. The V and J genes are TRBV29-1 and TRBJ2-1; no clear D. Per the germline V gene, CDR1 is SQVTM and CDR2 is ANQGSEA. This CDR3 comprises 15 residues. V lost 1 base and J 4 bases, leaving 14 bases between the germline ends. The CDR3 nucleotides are TGCAGCGTTGAAGGGGTACAGCTGGGATACAATGAGCAGTTCTTC. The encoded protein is CSVEGVQLGYNEQFF.

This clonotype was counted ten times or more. The CDR3 is CASSSPGQKNTIYF. For the CDR3, the DNA is TGTGCCAGCTCATCCCCGGGACAAAAAAACACCATATATTTT. The chain couples TRBV18 to TRBJ1-3, with D possibly TRBD1 on 6 matching bases. Per germline, CDR1 KGHSH and CDR2 LQKENI. The CDR3 runs 14 residues. V was shortened by 5 bases and J by 6 bases, with 14 bases between the two germline ends.

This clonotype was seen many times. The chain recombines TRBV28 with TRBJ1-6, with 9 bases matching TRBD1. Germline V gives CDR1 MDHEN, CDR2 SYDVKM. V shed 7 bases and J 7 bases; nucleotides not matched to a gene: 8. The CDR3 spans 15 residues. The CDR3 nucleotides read TGTGCCAGCATCTTAGGGGACAGGGAAAATTCACCCCTCCACTTT. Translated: CASILGDRENSPLHF.

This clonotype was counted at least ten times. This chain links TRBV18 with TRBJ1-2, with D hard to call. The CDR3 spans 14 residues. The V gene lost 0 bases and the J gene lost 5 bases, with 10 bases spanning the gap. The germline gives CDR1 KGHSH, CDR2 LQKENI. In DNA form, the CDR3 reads TGTGCCAGCTCACCACCAGGGCCCTCTTATGGCTACACCTTC. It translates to CASSPPGPSYGYTF.

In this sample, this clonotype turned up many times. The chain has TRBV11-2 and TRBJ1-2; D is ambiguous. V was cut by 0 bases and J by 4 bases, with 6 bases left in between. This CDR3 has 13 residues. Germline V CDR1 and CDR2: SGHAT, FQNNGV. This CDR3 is CASSLERIYGYTF. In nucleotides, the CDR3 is TGTGCCAGCAGCTTAGAACGGATCTATGGCTACACCTTC.

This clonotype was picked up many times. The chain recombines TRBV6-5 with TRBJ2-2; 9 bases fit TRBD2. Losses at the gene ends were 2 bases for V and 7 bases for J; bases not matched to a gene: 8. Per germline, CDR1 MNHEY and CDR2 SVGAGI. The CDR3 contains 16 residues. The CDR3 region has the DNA TGTGCCAGCAGTTACGGTGCGGGAGGGTCGGGCGGGGAGCTGTTTTTT. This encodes CASSYGAGGSGGELFF.